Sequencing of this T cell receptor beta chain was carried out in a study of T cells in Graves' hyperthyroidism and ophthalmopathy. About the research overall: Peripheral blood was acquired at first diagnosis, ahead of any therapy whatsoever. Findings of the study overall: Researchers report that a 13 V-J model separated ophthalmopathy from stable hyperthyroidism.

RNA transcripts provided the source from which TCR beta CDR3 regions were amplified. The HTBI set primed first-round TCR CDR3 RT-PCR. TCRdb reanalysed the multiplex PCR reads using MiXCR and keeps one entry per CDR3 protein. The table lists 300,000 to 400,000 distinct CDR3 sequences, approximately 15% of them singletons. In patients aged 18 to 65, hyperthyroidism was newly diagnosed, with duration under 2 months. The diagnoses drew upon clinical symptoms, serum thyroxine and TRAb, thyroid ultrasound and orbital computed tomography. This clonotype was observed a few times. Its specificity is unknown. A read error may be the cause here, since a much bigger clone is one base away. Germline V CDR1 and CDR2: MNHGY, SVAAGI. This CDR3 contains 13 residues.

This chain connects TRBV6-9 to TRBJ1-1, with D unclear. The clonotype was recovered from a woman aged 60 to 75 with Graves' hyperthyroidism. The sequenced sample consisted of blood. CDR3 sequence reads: CTSSYLDHTEAFF. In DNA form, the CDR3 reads TGTACCAGCAGTTACCTTGATCACACTGAAGCTTTCTTT.